What follows is one TCR beta chain and its context. V lost 4 bases to trimming and J lost 3 bases; unmatched junction nucleotides: 8. The length of the CDR3 is 15 residues. CDR1 is MNHEY, CDR2 SMNVEV, per germline (reference sequence). The data are from a study of shared clonotypes between healthy human individuals. Whole-study context: Researchers assigned three CD4 naive, three CD4 memory, two CD8 naive and one CD8 memory plate to each donor.

Original processing notes: Junction-only immunoSEQ sequences carried no quality scores, so filtering differed. Sequenced by immunoSEQ multiplex PCR; TCRdb stores in-frame clones only, minus some. D and trimming come from the DNA, and the V and J calls and clone size come from that table. The table records 550,000 to 700,000 clones, around four fifths of them present only once. This receptor was taken from a woman in her 30s in good health. The sample taken for sequencing was memory CD4+ T cells sorted from blood. Subset here: CD45RA-negative fraction. The chain links TRBV27 to TRBJ2-7, with 8 bases that match TRBD2. For the CDR3, the DNA is TGTGCCAGCAGTTCGAAGGGACTAGGGCTCTACGAGCAGTACTTC. The encoded protein is CASSSKGLGLYEQYF.